The T cell receptor beta chain under discussion was sequenced for a study of blood T cell repertoires in COVID-19. About the study: The United States, Italy and Spain provided the acute and convalescent COVID-19 samples. T cells, B-cell-depleted T cells, or PBMCs supplied cDNA or gDNA.

Original processing notes: Scientists estimated how many nucleated cells there were by amplifying reference gene primers. Clones were read by immunoSEQ multiplex PCR, and TCRdb kept only the in-frame ones, dropping some. From that table come the V and J calls and clone size; the DNA was used to work out D and trimming. Of a few hundred thousand clones listed, 65% to 90% were seen once; the top ten hold 2% to 3%. CDR3 length: 15 amino acids. V was pared by 1 base and J by 5 bases, with 15 bases between. The germline gives CDR1 SGDLS, CDR2 YYNGEE. The V gene is TRBV9, the J gene TRBJ1-1, with TRBD1 as a possible D gene (5 bases). The clonotype comes from a woman in her seventies with COVID-19, enrolled during active disease. The sequencing input was peripheral blood. Here the CDR3 DNA reads TGTGCCAGCAGCGTATCCCCAGGGCAGTTGACTGAAGCTTTCTTT. Amino acid sequence: CASSVSPGQLTEAFF. Drawing the rest from reference TRBV9 and TRBJ1-1, the complete variable domain is DSGVTQTPKHLITATGQRVTLRCSPRSGDLSVYWYQQSLDQGLQFLIQYYNGEERAKGNILERFSAQQFPDLHSELNLSSLELGDSALYFCASSVSPGQLTEAFFGQGTRLTVV.